The sample holds many counts of the clone carrying this T cell receptor (beta chain). Its antigen is not known. The record originates from a study of CD8 T cells in ankylosing spondylitis. Study-wide points: It was reported that disease-linked clones were significantly enriched in matched ankylosing spondylitis synovial fluid. Disease-linked clones were CD8+ and relatively rare in peripheral blood. Characteristic of ankylosing spondylitis blood, it appeared, was a TCR beta motif comprising eight highly homologous variants.

The CDR3 sequence is 14 residues long. V was pared by 5 bases and J by 0 bases, with 11 bases between. CDR1 DFQATT and CDR2 SNEGSKA come from the germline V gene (reference sequence). TCRdb itself ran the 5' RACE reads through MiXCR, one entry per CDR3 protein. This table holds about 240,000 distinct CDR3 sequences, approximately 12% found once. This TCR derives from a male donor with ankylosing spondylitis or in good health (not recorded which). The material sequenced was blood, either unsorted or a sorted T cell fraction (not recorded which). J is TRBJ2-1 and V is TRBV20-1; D unresolved. CDR3 nucleotides: TGCAGTGCTCCCGACCCCGGCTCCTACAATGAGCAGTTCTTC. Translated, it gives CSAPDPGSYNEQFF.